This is a list of T cell receptor beta chains from one sample in a study of CD8 T cells in Susac syndrome. Using its own MiXCR run on the immunoSEQ multiplex PCR reads, TCRdb lists one record per CDR3 protein. The sample holds 100,000 to 150,000 distinct CDR3 sequences, 90% to 95% seen once. What was sequenced was CD4+ T cells from PBMCs. The receptor set was obtained from a human donor in good health. CDR3s include the opening cysteine and the closing phenylalanine or tryptophan. A D gene is named only where the DNA matches it firmly. Clone size, where shown, is once, few, many, or a class for clones that have expanded.

J gene: TRBJ2-7
clone size: .
V gene: TRBV3-1
D gene: TRBD2
CDR3 protein: CASSQTSGSYEQYF
CDR3 DNA: TGTGCCAGCAGCCAGACTAGCGGGAGCTACGAGCAGTACTTC

J gene: TRBJ1-1
clone size: once
V gene: TRBV3-1
D gene: .
CDR3 protein: CASSPATANTEAFF
CDR3 DNA: TGTGCCAGCAGTCCCGCGACAGCTAACACTGAAGCTTTCTTT

J gene: TRBJ1-2
clone size: .
V gene: TRBV5-4
D gene: TRBD1
CDR3 protein: CASSQDRSNYGYTF
CDR3 DNA: TGTGCCAGCAGCCAGGACAGGTCTAACTATGGCTACACCTTC

J gene: TRBJ2-7
clone size: .
V gene: TRBV28
D gene: .
CDR3 protein: CASSLGTAGSYEQYF
CDR3 DNA: TGTGCCAGCAGTCTAGGGACAGCGGGTTCCTACGAGCAGTACTTC

J gene: TRBJ2-7
clone size: .
V gene: TRBV18
D gene: TRBD2
CDR3 protein: CASSPTSGIAYEQYF
CDR3 DNA: TGTGCCAGCTCCCCGACTAGCGGGATAGCGTACGAGCAGTACTTC

J gene: TRBJ2-2
clone size: .
V gene: TRBV20-1
D gene: TRBD2
CDR3 protein: CSARTSVGELFF
CDR3 DNA: TGCAGTGCGAGGACTAGCGTCGGGGAGCTGTTTTTT

J gene: TRBJ2-7
clone size: .
V gene: TRBV28
D gene: TRBD1
CDR3 protein: CASSPRGTGYHEQYF
CDR3 DNA: TGTGCCAGCAGTCCACGCGGGACAGGGTACCACGAGCAGTACTTC

J gene: TRBJ2-7
clone size: .
V gene: TRBV20-1
D gene: TRBD2
CDR3 protein: CSARGDYPSYEQYF
CDR3 DNA: TGCAGTGCTAGAGGGGACTATCCCTCCTACGAGCAGTACTTC

J gene: TRBJ2-7
clone size: .
V gene: TRBV7-9
D gene: TRBD1
CDR3 protein: CASSLSGTGGIKQYF
CDR3 DNA: TGTGCCAGCAGCTTAAGTGGAACAGGGGGCATTAAGCAGTACTTC

J gene: TRBJ2-5
clone size: .
V gene: TRBV28
D gene: TRBD2
CDR3 protein: CASTSDGLAGALYQETQYF
CDR3 DNA: TGTGCCAGCACCTCGGATGGGCTAGCGGGAGCCCTGTACCAAGAGACCCAGTACTTC

J gene: TRBJ2-5
clone size: .
V gene: TRBV12-3/TRBV12-4
D gene: .
CDR3 protein: CASSFWAETQYF
CDR3 DNA: TGTGCCAGCAGTTTTTGGGCAGAGACCCAGTACTTC

J gene: TRBJ1-2
clone size: few
V gene: TRBV28
D gene: .
CDR3 protein: CASSLLGGGYTF
CDR3 DNA: TGTGCCAGCAGTTTGCTAGGCGGTGGCTACACCTTC

J gene: TRBJ2-7
clone size: .
V gene: TRBV12-3/TRBV12-4
D gene: .
CDR3 protein: CASSLGRADGEQYF
CDR3 DNA: TGTGCCAGCAGTTTAGGGCGGGCGGACGGTGAGCAGTACTTC

J gene: TRBJ2-7
clone size: .
V gene: TRBV12-3/TRBV12-4
D gene: TRBD2
CDR3 protein: CASSRGTSQVYEQYF
CDR3 DNA: TGTGCCAGCAGCCGGGGGACTAGCCAGGTCTACGAGCAGTACTTC

J gene: TRBJ2-3
clone size: .
V gene: TRBV2
D gene: .
CDR3 protein: CASRLGDTQYF
CDR3 DNA: TGTGCCAGCAGGCTAGGGGATACGCAGTATTTT

J gene: TRBJ2-7
clone size: .
V gene: TRBV7-9
D gene: .
CDR3 protein: CASAAGWSSYEQYF
CDR3 DNA: TGTGCCAGCGCAGCGGGCTGGAGCTCCTACGAGCAGTACTTC

J gene: TRBJ2-3
clone size: .
V gene: TRBV13
D gene: .
CDR3 protein: CASSLTGELDTQYF
CDR3 DNA: TGTGCCAGCAGCTTAACGGGAGAGTTAGATACGCAGTATTTT

J gene: TRBJ1-2
clone size: .
V gene: TRBV23-1
D gene: .
CDR3 protein: CASSQWDTYGYTF
CDR3 DNA: TGCGCCAGCAGTCAATGGGACACCTATGGCTACACCTTC

J gene: TRBJ2-1
clone size: .
V gene: TRBV7-2
D gene: .
CDR3 protein: CASSRETGSQFF
CDR3 DNA: TGTGCCAGCAGCAGAGAGACGGGATCGCAGTTCTTC

J gene: TRBJ2-6
clone size: .
V gene: TRBV20-1
D gene: TRBD1
CDR3 protein: CSAPGQVGANVLTF
CDR3 DNA: TGCAGTGCTCCCGGACAGGTTGGGGCCAACGTCCTGACTTTC

J gene: TRBJ1-5
clone size: .
V gene: TRBV19
D gene: TRBD1
CDR3 protein: CASSTRTGGGNQPQHF
CDR3 DNA: TGTGCCAGTAGTACACGGACAGGGGGAGGCAATCAGCCCCAGCATTTT

J gene: TRBJ2-2
clone size: .
V gene: TRBV29-1
D gene: .
CDR3 protein: CSVDGRNTGELFF
CDR3 DNA: TGCAGCGTTGATGGAAGGAACACCGGGGAGCTGTTTTTT

J gene: TRBJ1-3
clone size: .
V gene: TRBV28
D gene: .
CDR3 protein: CASSFTGGDPGNTIYF
CDR3 DNA: TGTGCCAGCAGTTTCACTGGGGGGGATCCTGGAAACACCATATATTTT

J gene: TRBJ2-3
clone size: .
V gene: TRBV29-1
D gene: TRBD1
CDR3 protein: CSVRGVGQGAPDTQYF
CDR3 DNA: TGCAGCGTTAGGGGAGTGGGGCAGGGGGCCCCAGATACGCAGTATTTT

J gene: TRBJ1-1
clone size: once
V gene: TRBV28
D gene: .
CDR3 protein: CASSSVNGVTNTEAFF
CDR3 DNA: TGTGCCAGCAGTTCGGTTAACGGTGTGACGAACACTGAAGCTTTCTTT

J gene: TRBJ2-1
clone size: .
V gene: TRBV7-2
D gene: .
CDR3 protein: CASSPLPSSYNEQFF
CDR3 DNA: TGTGCCAGCAGCCCCCTGCCTAGCTCCTACAATGAGCAGTTCTTC

J gene: TRBJ1-1
clone size: .
V gene: TRBV18
D gene: .
CDR3 protein: CASSPPTGANTEAFF
CDR3 DNA: TGTGCCAGCTCACCCCCCACCGGGGCGAACACTGAAGCTTTCTTT

J gene: TRBJ2-7
clone size: .
V gene: TRBV4-2
D gene: TRBD2
CDR3 protein: CASSQEWGGSSYEQYF
CDR3 DNA: TGTGCCAGCAGCCAAGAGTGGGGGGGGTCGTCCTACGAGCAGTACTTC

J gene: TRBJ2-1
clone size: .
V gene: TRBV20-1
D gene: TRBD2
CDR3 protein: CSARDPSGGDEQFF
CDR3 DNA: TGCAGTGCTAGGGATCCTTCGGGGGGAGATGAGCAGTTCTTC

J gene: TRBJ1-1
clone size: .
V gene: TRBV2
D gene: .
CDR3 protein: CASRETLEGTEAFF
CDR3 DNA: TGTGCCAGCAGGGAAACCTTGGAAGGTACTGAAGCTTTCTTT

J gene: TRBJ1-2
clone size: .
V gene: TRBV20-1
D gene: .
CDR3 protein: CSAVVTVRDGYTF
CDR3 DNA: TGCAGTGCCGTGGTAACAGTGAGGGACGGCTACACCTTC

J gene: TRBJ2-3
clone size: .
V gene: TRBV9
D gene: .
CDR3 protein: CASSPPGWGTDTQYF
CDR3 DNA: TGTGCCAGCAGCCCTCCGGGTTGGGGCACAGATACGCAGTATTTT

J gene: TRBJ2-2
clone size: .
V gene: TRBV28
D gene: .
CDR3 protein: CASSWWTVNNGGELFF
CDR3 DNA: TGTGCCAGCAGTTGGTGGACAGTTAACAACGGCGGGGAGCTGTTTTTT

J gene: TRBJ2-7
clone size: .
V gene: TRBV7-9
D gene: .
CDR3 protein: CASSLLGYEQYF
CDR3 DNA: TGTGCCAGCAGCTTATTGGGGTACGAGCAGTACTTC

J gene: TRBJ2-1
clone size: .
V gene: TRBV28
D gene: TRBD2
CDR3 protein: CASSPSGPNEQFF
CDR3 DNA: TGTGCCAGCAGTCCTAGCGGGCCCAATGAGCAGTTCTTC

J gene: TRBJ1-1
clone size: .
V gene: TRBV5-6
D gene: .
CDR3 protein: CASWAGLKGTEAFF
CDR3 DNA: TGTGCCAGCTGGGCAGGGCTTAAAGGGACTGAAGCTTTCTTT

J gene: TRBJ2-5
clone size: .
V gene: TRBV12-3/TRBV12-4
D gene: .
CDR3 protein: CASSLGAQETQYF
CDR3 DNA: TGTGCCAGCAGTTTAGGAGCTCAAGAGACCCAGTACTTC

J gene: TRBJ2-3
clone size: .
V gene: TRBV6-2/TRBV6-3
D gene: .
CDR3 protein: CASNRGLADTQYF
CDR3 DNA: TGTGCCAGCAATCGAGGGCTGGCAGATACGCAGTATTTT

J gene: TRBJ2-2
clone size: .
V gene: TRBV20-1
D gene: .
CDR3 protein: CSARVIGELFF
CDR3 DNA: TGCAGTGCTAGAGTTATCGGGGAGCTGTTTTTT

J gene: TRBJ2-7
clone size: .
V gene: TRBV18
D gene: TRBD2
CDR3 protein: CASSQLAEAPEQYF
CDR3 DNA: TGTGCCAGCTCACAACTAGCGGAGGCCCCCGAGCAGTACTTC

J gene: TRBJ1-2
clone size: .
V gene: TRBV9
D gene: .
CDR3 protein: CASSVVGYGYTF
CDR3 DNA: TGTGCCAGCAGCGTAGTTGGCTATGGCTACACCTTC

J gene: TRBJ2-5
clone size: .
V gene: TRBV15
D gene: .
CDR3 protein: CATSRSPGETQYF
CDR3 DNA: TGTGCCACCAGCAGATCCCCGGGGGAGACCCAGTACTTC

J gene: TRBJ2-6
clone size: .
V gene: TRBV2
D gene: .
CDR3 protein: CASSDWAGGANVLTF
CDR3 DNA: TGTGCCAGCAGTGATTGGGCTGGTGGGGCCAACGTCCTGACTTTC

J gene: TRBJ2-7
clone size: .
V gene: TRBV3-1
D gene: TRBD2
CDR3 protein: CASSHLIGLAGVKRYEQYF
CDR3 DNA: TGTGCCAGCAGCCACCTCATCGGACTAGCGGGAGTAAAGAGGTACGAGCAGTACTTC

J gene: TRBJ2-5
clone size: .
V gene: TRBV24-1
D gene: .
CDR3 protein: CATGQGGKETQYF
CDR3 DNA: TGTGCCACTGGCCAGGGGGGAAAAGAGACCCAGTACTTC

J gene: TRBJ2-7
clone size: .
V gene: TRBV18
D gene: TRBD1
CDR3 protein: CASSPPGQGLGEQYF
CDR3 DNA: TGTGCCAGCTCACCACCGGGACAGGGTTTGGGCGAGCAGTACTTC

J gene: TRBJ2-1
clone size: .
V gene: TRBV5-4
D gene: .
CDR3 protein: CASSLAAGLEQFF
CDR3 DNA: TGTGCCAGCAGCTTGGCCGCGGGCCTTGAGCAGTTCTTC

J gene: TRBJ1-1
clone size: .
V gene: TRBV28
D gene: .
CDR3 protein: CASSLFGRGTEAFF
CDR3 DNA: TGTGCCAGCAGTTTATTCGGCAGGGGAACTGAAGCTTTCTTT

J gene: TRBJ1-1
clone size: .
V gene: TRBV5-1
D gene: .
CDR3 protein: CASSLVGGMNTEAFF
CDR3 DNA: TGCGCCAGCAGCTTGGTGGGAGGCATGAACACTGAAGCTTTCTTT

J gene: TRBJ2-7
clone size: .
V gene: TRBV4-2
D gene: TRBD2
CDR3 protein: CASSQTLAGEQYF
CDR3 DNA: TGTGCCAGCAGCCAGACCTTAGCGGGCGAGCAGTACTTC

J gene: TRBJ1-1
clone size: .
V gene: TRBV12-3/TRBV12-4
D gene: .
CDR3 protein: CASNPGLVNTEAFF
CDR3 DNA: TGTGCCAGCAACCCAGGGTTGGTGAACACTGAAGCTTTCTTT

J gene: TRBJ2-7
clone size: few
V gene: TRBV28
D gene: .
CDR3 protein: CASSFDGYEQYF
CDR3 DNA: TGTGCCAGCAGTTTTGACGGCTACGAGCAGTACTTC

J gene: TRBJ1-2
clone size: .
V gene: TRBV3-1
D gene: .
CDR3 protein: CASSQDSGYTF
CDR3 DNA: TGTGCCAGCAGCCAAGATAGCGGCTACACCTTC

J gene: TRBJ1-5
clone size: .
V gene: TRBV5-1
D gene: .
CDR3 protein: CASSDGGGQPQHF
CDR3 DNA: TGCGCCAGCAGCGACGGCGGGGGTCAGCCCCAGCATTTT

J gene: TRBJ1-1
clone size: .
V gene: TRBV7-2
D gene: .
CDR3 protein: CASSLGDKNTEAFF
CDR3 DNA: TGTGCCAGCAGCTTAGGGGACAAGAACACTGAAGCTTTCTTT

J gene: TRBJ1-1
clone size: .
V gene: TRBV29-1
D gene: TRBD1
CDR3 protein: CSVVGRGHMNTEAFF
CDR3 DNA: TGCAGCGTTGTAGGCAGGGGGCATATGAACACTGAAGCTTTCTTT

J gene: TRBJ2-3
clone size: .
V gene: TRBV5-4
D gene: .
CDR3 protein: CASRHRDPADTQYF
CDR3 DNA: TGTGCCAGCAGACATCGGGACCCTGCAGATACGCAGTATTTT

J gene: TRBJ2-2
clone size: once
V gene: TRBV28
D gene: .
CDR3 protein: CASSKGNSRTVNTGELFF
CDR3 DNA: TGTGCCAGCAGCAAAGGAAATTCGCGGACCGTGAACACCGGGGAGCTGTTTTTT

J gene: TRBJ2-7
clone size: .
V gene: TRBV4-1
D gene: TRBD2
CDR3 protein: CASSQGLAGGYEQYF
CDR3 DNA: TGCGCCAGCAGCCAAGGGCTAGCGGGCGGGTACGAGCAGTACTTC

J gene: TRBJ2-7
clone size: once
V gene: TRBV2
D gene: .
CDR3 protein: CASTRDSYEQYF
CDR3 DNA: TGTGCCAGCACCCGGGATTCCTACGAGCAGTACTTC